Listed below are T cell receptor beta chains from one sample, sequenced in a study of glioma-infiltrating T cells. In TCRdb, the multiplex PCR reads were re-called with MiXCR into one record per CDR3 protein. The top ten hold around 27% of the sample, which has nearly 2,500 distinct CDR3 sequences, 55% to 80% seen once. Sequencing input: glioma tissue, nonneoplastic brain tissue, or PBMCs (not recorded which). The receptors derive from a human donor with low-grade glioma or glioblastoma, undergoing nonglioma brain surgery, or in good health (not recorded which). The CDR3 runs from the conserved cysteine through the conserved F or W. D genes are given only for firm matches. Clone size, where shown, is once, few, many, or a class for clones that have expanded.

clone_size: medium-sized
v_call: TRBV29-1
j_call: TRBJ1-1
d_call: .
cdr3_aa: CSAAAKNGGTEAFF
cdr3_nt: TGCAGCGCTGCCGCCAAAAATGGTGGCACTGAAGCTTTCTTT

clone_size: medium-sized
v_call: TRBV12-3/TRBV12-4
j_call: TRBJ2-3
d_call: .
cdr3_aa: CASSLSPKGTDTQYF
cdr3_nt: TGTGCCAGCAGTTTAAGTCCGAAGGGTACAGATACGCAGTATTTT

clone_size: .
v_call: TRBV6-2/TRBV6-3
j_call: TRBJ1-1
d_call: TRBD1
cdr3_aa: CSSSYRGLNTGAFF
cdr3_nt: TGTTCCAGCAGTTACAGGGGCCTGAACACTGGAGCTTTCTTT

clone_size: few
v_call: TRBV27
j_call: TRBJ2-1
d_call: TRBD2
cdr3_aa: CASSASSRGLADNEQFF
cdr3_nt: TGTGCCAGCAGTGCTAGCAGCCGGGGACTAGCGGACAATGAGCAGTTCTTC

clone_size: .
v_call: TRBV5-5
j_call: TRBJ1-2
d_call: .
cdr3_aa: CASSDSNYGYTF
cdr3_nt: TGTGCCAGCAGCGACAGTAACTATGGCTACACCTTC

clone_size: .
v_call: TRBV6-1
j_call: TRBJ2-5
d_call: TRBD2
cdr3_aa: CARDPASGGQETQYF
cdr3_nt: TGTGCTAGAGATCCGGCTAGCGGGGGCCAAGAGACCCAGTACTTC

clone_size: once
v_call: TRBV7-2
j_call: TRBJ2-3
d_call: .
cdr3_aa: CVRGDLNTQYF
cdr3_nt: TGTGTCAGGGGGGACCTCAACACGCAGTATTTT

clone_size: .
v_call: TRBV2
j_call: TRBJ2-7
d_call: TRBD2
cdr3_aa: CASSPSGALSYEQYF
cdr3_nt: TGTGCCAGCAGTCCTAGCGGGGCGCTCTCCTACGAGCAGTACTTC

clone_size: .
v_call: TRBV7-8
j_call: TRBJ2-5
d_call: .
cdr3_aa: CASSLASAHQCTQYF
cdr3_nt: TGTGCCAGCAGCTTAGCCTCAGCGCACCAATGTACCCAGTACTTC

clone_size: few
v_call: TRBV20-1
j_call: TRBJ2-1
d_call: .
cdr3_aa: CSASVPADNEQFF
cdr3_nt: TGCAGTGCTAGCGTGCCAGCGGACAATGAGCAGTTCTTC

clone_size: large
v_call: TRBV2
j_call: TRBJ1-4
d_call: TRBD1
cdr3_aa: CASSEADRGDEKLFF
cdr3_nt: TGTGCCAGCAGTGAAGCGGACAGGGGAGATGAAAAACTGTTTTTT

clone_size: .
v_call: TRBV20-1
j_call: TRBJ2-7
d_call: .
cdr3_aa: CSARGRDF
cdr3_nt: TGCAGTGCTAGGGGTCGGGACTTC

clone_size: few
v_call: TRBV27
j_call: TRBJ2-3
d_call: TRBD1
cdr3_aa: CASGDWTGGSDTQYF
cdr3_nt: TGTGCCAGTGGTGATTGGACAGGGGGGTCAGATACGCAGTATTTT

clone_size: once
v_call: TRBV20-1
j_call: TRBJ2-1
d_call: .
cdr3_aa: CSASVTAVFGNEQLF
cdr3_nt: TGCAGTGCTAGCGTGACGGCGGTGTTCGGGAATGAGCAGCTCTTC

clone_size: .
v_call: TRBV7-9
j_call: TRBJ1-3
d_call: .
cdr3_aa: CASSIGTEPGNPLYF
cdr3_nt: TGTGCCAGCAGCATTGGTACGGAGCCTGGCAACCCCCTATATTTT

clone_size: .
v_call: TRBV20-1
j_call: TRBJ2-1
d_call: .
cdr3_aa: CSLPEARGGSEQFF
cdr3_nt: TGCAGTCTTCCAGAGGCGAGGGGGGGAAGTGAGCAGTTCTTC

clone_size: .
v_call: TRBV10-3
j_call: TRBJ1-5
d_call: .
cdr3_aa: CAISESMTNQAPDF
cdr3_nt: TGTGCCATCAGTGAGTCGATGACCAATCAGGCCCCGGATTTT

clone_size: many
v_call: TRBV29-1
j_call: TRBJ2-1
d_call: .
cdr3_aa: CSVEDTFWTAAGIYNEQFF
cdr3_nt: TGCAGCGTTGAAGATACCTTCTGGACAGCCGCCGGGATTTACAATGAGCAGTTCTTC

clone_size: .
v_call: TRBV28
j_call: TRBJ2-5
d_call: TRBD2
cdr3_aa: CASSLASGGQETQYF
cdr3_nt: TGTGCCAGCAGTTTGGCTAGCGGGGGCCAAGAGACCCAGTACTTC

clone_size: .
v_call: TRBV6-2/TRBV6-3
j_call: TRBJ2-5
d_call: TRBD2
cdr3_aa: CASSLSASGGQETQYF
cdr3_nt: TGTGCCAGCAGTCTTTCGGCTAGCGGGGGCCAAGAGACCCAGTACTTC

clone_size: .
v_call: TRBV7-8
j_call: TRBJ2-3
d_call: .
cdr3_aa: CASSLRGETDTQYF
cdr3_nt: TGTGCCAGCAGCTTAAGGGGGGAAACAGATACGCAGTATTTT

clone_size: .
v_call: TRBV7-3
j_call: TRBJ1-6
d_call: TRBD1
cdr3_aa: CASSGGQGVGLSPLHF
cdr3_nt: TGTGCCAGCAGCGGCGGACAGGGGGTTGGGTTATCACCCCTCCACTTT

clone_size: .
v_call: TRBV27
j_call: TRBJ1-5
d_call: .
cdr3_aa: CASNEQGPNSPLHFGNQPRHF
cdr3_nt: .

clone_size: few
v_call: TRBV6-1
j_call: TRBJ2-3
d_call: TRBD1
cdr3_aa: CASSYRGRKSTDTQYF
cdr3_nt: TGTGCCAGCAGTTACAGGGGCCGGAAAAGCACAGATACGCAGTATTTT

clone_size: .
v_call: TRBV27
j_call: TRBJ2-7
d_call: .
cdr3_aa: CASGVRQYF
cdr3_nt: TGTGCCAGCGGGGTTAGGCAGTACTTC

clone_size: few
v_call: TRBV11-1
j_call: TRBJ1-5
d_call: .
cdr3_aa: CSISLTPSNHPQHF
cdr3_nt: TGTTCCATCAGTCTCACCCCTAGCAATCACCCCCAGCATTTT

clone_size: medium-sized
v_call: TRBV10-3
j_call: TRBJ2-5
d_call: TRBD2
cdr3_aa: CAISESTAGGETQYF
cdr3_nt: TGTGCCATCAGTGAGTCGACAGCGGGGGGAGAGACCCAGTACTTC

clone_size: .
v_call: TRBV6-2/TRBV6-3
j_call: TRBJ2-3
d_call: TRBD2
cdr3_aa: CASSLSTSGRTAPQYF
cdr3_nt: TGTGCCAGCAGTCTTTCGACTAGCGGGAGAACAGCCCCGCAGTACTTT

clone_size: .
v_call: TRBV27
j_call: TRBJ2-1
d_call: TRBD1
cdr3_aa: CASSGDWTGGSDTQFF
cdr3_nt: TGTGCCAGCAGTGGTGATTGGACAGGGGGGTCAGACACGCAGTTCTTC

clone_size: medium-sized
v_call: TRBV19
j_call: TRBJ2-7
d_call: .
cdr3_aa: CATADGYEQYF
cdr3_nt: TGTGCCACTGCGGACGGGTACGAGCAGTACTTC

clone_size: .
v_call: TRBV4-2
j_call: TRBJ2-3
d_call: .
cdr3_aa: CASSPEGPSAAPQYF
cdr3_nt: TGTGCCAGCAGCCCAGAGGGACCTAGCGCCGCTCCGCAGTATTTT

clone_size: .
v_call: TRBV27
j_call: TRBJ1-6
d_call: TRBD1
cdr3_aa: CASSLSTGVSPLHF
cdr3_nt: TGTGCCAGCAGTTTATCGACAGGGGTCTCACCCCTCCACTTT

clone_size: .
v_call: TRBV7-6
j_call: TRBJ1-5
d_call: .
cdr3_aa: CASRRSYNQPQHF
cdr3_nt: TGTGCCAGCCGCCGGTCTTACAATCAGCCCCAGCATTTT

clone_size: few
v_call: TRBV7-2
j_call: TRBJ2-3
d_call: .
cdr3_aa: CASSYIRPPTTDTQYF
cdr3_nt: TGTGCCAGCAGCTATATCCGCCCGCCGACTACAGATACGCAGTATTTT

clone_size: once
v_call: TRBV4-1
j_call: TRBJ2-5
d_call: .
cdr3_aa: CASSHAGQETQYF
cdr3_nt: TGCGCCAGTAGCCACGCAGGGCAAGAGACCCAGTACTTC

clone_size: .
v_call: TRBV27
j_call: TRBJ2-3
d_call: .
cdr3_aa: CASSTEGPSADTQYF
cdr3_nt: TGTGCCAGCAGTACAGAGGGACCTAGCGCAGATACGCAGTATTTT

clone_size: few
v_call: TRBV20-1
j_call: TRBJ2-7
d_call: .
cdr3_aa: CSARVKREHF
cdr3_nt: TGCAGTGCTAGAGTAAAACGGGAGCACTTC

clone_size: .
v_call: TRBV6-2/TRBV6-3
j_call: TRBJ2-5
d_call: .
cdr3_aa: CASVRGNETQYF
cdr3_nt: TGTGCCAGCGTACGGGGCAATGAGACCCAGTACTTC

clone_size: once
v_call: TRBV24-1
j_call: TRBJ2-1
d_call: .
cdr3_aa: CPTSDAPLGWEQLF
cdr3_nt: TGTCCCACCAGTGACGCCCCCCTAGGGTGGGAGCAGCTCTTC

clone_size: once
v_call: TRBV28
j_call: TRBJ1-5
d_call: .
cdr3_aa: CASTPSPTPPQHF
cdr3_nt: TGTGCCAGCACTCCTTCCCCGACGCCCCCCCAGCATTTT

clone_size: .
v_call: TRBV6-2/TRBV6-3
j_call: TRBJ1-1
d_call: .
cdr3_aa: CASWADMNTEAFF
cdr3_nt: TGTGCCAGCTGGGCAGATATGAACACTGAAGCTTTTTTT

clone_size: .
v_call: TRBV6-1
j_call: TRBJ2-3
d_call: .
cdr3_aa: CASSETARGEQYF
cdr3_nt: TGTGCCAGCAGTGAAACGGCGAGGGGCGAGCAGTATTTT

clone_size: few
v_call: TRBV27
j_call: TRBJ1-1
d_call: .
cdr3_aa: CASLIFGQSEAFF
cdr3_nt: TGTGCCAGTTTAATCTTCGGACAGTCGGAAGCTTTCTTT

clone_size: once
v_call: TRBV5-1
j_call: TRBJ2-1
d_call: TRBD2
cdr3_aa: CASSSVAGEYNEQFF
cdr3_nt: TGCGCCAGCAGCTCGGTAGCGGGAGAATACAATGAGCAGTTCTTC

clone_size: .
v_call: TRBV20-1
j_call: TRBJ2-5
d_call: .
cdr3_aa: CSASSLALGGKETQYF
cdr3_nt: TGCAGTGCCAGCAGCTTAGCGCTGGGGGGCAAAGAGACCCAGTACTTC

clone_size: .
v_call: TRBV4-1
j_call: TRBJ2-1
d_call: TRBD2
cdr3_aa: CASSDTSRSGGLLLYNEQFF
cdr3_nt: TGCGCCAGCAGCGATACGAGTCGGTCGGGGGGGCTATTATTATACAATGAGCAGTTCTTC

clone_size: .
v_call: TRBV7-2
j_call: TRBJ2-3
d_call: .
cdr3_aa: CASSYIGPPITDTKYF
cdr3_nt: TGTGCCAGCAGCTATATCGGACCGCCAATTACAGATACGAAGTATTTT

clone_size: .
v_call: TRBV6-1
j_call: TRBJ1-2
d_call: TRBD1
cdr3_aa: CASTREGQGAHGYTF
cdr3_nt: TGTGCCAGCACCAGGGAGGGACAGGGGGCACACGGCTACACCTTC

clone_size: .
v_call: TRBV27
j_call: TRBJ2-5
d_call: .
cdr3_aa: CASSLVVGQTQYF
cdr3_nt: TGTGCCAGCAGTCTAGTAGTAGGTCAGACCCAGTACTTC

clone_size: large
v_call: TRBV6-1
j_call: TRBJ2-7
d_call: TRBD2
cdr3_aa: CASREQGTSGVRQYF
cdr3_nt: TGTGCCAGCAGGGAGCAAGGGACTAGTGGGGTTAGGCAGTACTTC

clone_size: .
v_call: TRBV27
j_call: TRBJ1-2
d_call: .
cdr3_aa: CASSLTHSGVGSGYSF
cdr3_nt: TGTGCCAGCAGTTTAACACATTCAGGGGTAGGATCTGGCTATAGCTTC

clone_size: .
v_call: TRBV19
j_call: TRBJ2-3
d_call: .
cdr3_aa: CASSTSTGTQYF
cdr3_nt: TGTGCCAGTAGTACCAGCACAGGTACGCAGTATTTT

clone_size: medium-sized
v_call: TRBV5-4
j_call: TRBJ2-2
d_call: .
cdr3_aa: CASSLGVGGTGELFF
cdr3_nt: TGTGCCAGCAGCCTCGGGGTGGGAGGCACCGGGGAGCTGTTTTTT

clone_size: .
v_call: TRBV6-6
j_call: TRBJ2-5
d_call: .
cdr3_aa: CAGTDPWQEGETQYF
cdr3_nt: TGTGCCGGCACCGACCCGTGGCAGGAGGGAGAGACCCAGTACTTC